Below are 26 T cell receptor beta chains sequenced from a single sample in a study of shared clonotypes between healthy human individuals. Sequencing was performed with immunoSEQ multiplex PCR; in TCRdb, only in-frame clones are kept and a portion is missing. The sample consists of approximately 1,000,000 clones, 77% of them appearing once. Specimen: memory CD4+ T cells from PBMCs. The sample's subset: CD45RA-negative fraction. The receptors derive from a man between 18 and 35 years old in good health. Some clones in this sample may be carry-over from other donors' samples.

V and J are TRBV20-1 and TRBJ1-1; D gene unclear. CDR1 and CDR2 (germline): DFQATT, SNEGSKA (reference sequence). V was shortened by 5 bases and J by 6 bases, with 10 bases between the two germline ends. The CDR3 loop spans 11 amino acids. CDR3 region: CSAEEVPEAFF. The CDR3 DNA reads TGCAGTGCTGAAGAGGTACCTGAAGCTTTCTTT.

With respect to this clone: Other DNA sequences of this sample code for an identical CDR3. The chain carries TRBV5-1 and TRBJ2-5, with D perhaps matching TRBD1 or TRBD2 (7 bases each). Per germline, CDR1 SGHRS and CDR2 YFSETQ. CDR3 length equals 14 residues. The V and J ends lost 4 bases and 5 bases respectively, with 15 bases between them. In DNA, the CDR3 is TGCGCCAGCAGCCTGGACCAGGGGGGGGAGACCCAGTACTTC. It codes for CASSLDQGGETQYF.

The rearrangement uses TRBV28 and TRBJ2-1, with 11 bases lining up with TRBD2. Germline V gene lookup returns CDR1 MDHEN and CDR2 SYDVKM. The CDR3 is made up of 14 amino acids. Trimming cost V 4 bases and J 15 bases; bases outside gene matches: 11. CDR3 nucleotides: TGTGCCAGCAGTTCCCCACTAGCGGGAGAGGTGTTGTTCTTC. Encoded protein: CASSSPLAGEVLFF.

This clone was found a few times. This rearrangement joins TRBV18 to TRBJ1-4, with D perhaps matching TRBD1 (6 bases). CDR1 and CDR2 from the germline V gene are KGHSH and LQKENI. V lost 3 bases and J lost 5, with 13 bases in between. The CDR3 is 15 amino acids. The CDR3 sequence: CASSPRQEMNEKLFF. CDR3 DNA: TGTGCCAGCTCACCGAGACAGGAGATGAATGAAAAACTGTTTTTT.

This chain's CDR3 is CASSSYRTGPNEKLFF. In nucleotides, the CDR3 is TGTGCCAGCAGCTCATACAGGACAGGGCCTAATGAAAAACTGTTTTTT. V usage is TRBV11-2 and J usage is TRBJ1-4; TRBD1 matches at 8 bases. The CDR3 length is 16 residues. The V gene's germline CDR1 is SGHAT and CDR2 FQNNGV. The junction had 7 bases not matched to a gene; V was cut back by 4 bases and J by 3 bases.

A few counts support this clone. The chain employs TRBV15 and TRBJ1-5; the D is unclear. Germline-derived CDR1 and CDR2 are LNHNV and YYDKDF (reference sequence). The CDR3 length is 12 residues. Trimming took off 6 bases at V and 6 bases at J, with 9 bases between the two ends. The CDR3 loop reads CATSDRIQPQHF. The CDR3 DNA sequence: TGTGCCACCAGTGATCGGATTCAGCCCCAGCATTTT.

The V and J genes are TRBV6-1 and TRBJ2-5; the match to TRBD1 covers 10 bases. The CDR3 consists of 15 residues. The V segment lost 1 base and the J segment 5 bases; nucleotides outside the gene matches: 4. Germline V gives CDR1 MNHNS, CDR2 SASEGT. The DNA of the CDR3 is TGTGCCAGCAGTGAAGGTGGGACAGGGGTCGAGACCCAGTACTTC. This codes for CASSEGGTGVETQYF.

This clone was recorded a few times. The rearrangement joins TRBV30 to TRBJ1-4, with a weak D call TRBD1 (6 bases). CDR3 length: 15 amino acids. The V end lost 5 bases, the J end lost 4 bases, and 17 bases lay between the germline ends. CDR1 is GTSNPN, CDR2 SVGIG, per germline (reference sequence). Here the CDR3 DNA reads TGTGCCTGGGGCCCTCCGGACAGAATTAATGAAAAACTGTTTTTT. Its protein product is CAWGPPDRINEKLFF. The variable domain in full, with the rest retrieved from reference TRBV30 and TRBJ1-4, is SQTIHQWPATLVQPVGSPLSLECTVEGTSNPNLYWYRQAAGRGLQLLFYSVGIGQISSEVPQNLSASRPQDRQFILSSKKLLLSDSGFYLCAWGPPDRINEKLFFGSGTQLSVL.

The chain recombines TRBV18 with TRBJ2-6, with 10 bases fitting TRBD1. Germline CDR1 reads KGHSH; CDR2 reads LQKENI. This CDR3 has 16 amino acids. Trimming removed 3 bases from V and 8 bases from J; junction bases left unmatched: 7. DNA of the CDR3: TGTGCCAGCTCACCCCTCCAGGGACAGGGGACCAACGTCCTGACTTTC. This codes for CASSPLQGQGTNVLTF.

The gene calls are TRBV28 and TRBJ1-2; D might be TRBD1 (5 bases). Deletions cut 6 bases from V and 8 bases from J, with 16 bases between. The germline V gene has CDR1 MDHEN and CDR2 SYDVKM. This CDR3 is 13 amino acids long. In nucleotides, the CDR3 is TGTGCCAGCAGGGGGGAGGGACCGAGGGGCTACACCTTC. It specifies CASRGEGPRGYTF.

J is TRBJ2-1 and V is TRBV13, with 8 nucleotides matching TRBD2. J was trimmed by 8 bases and V by 4 bases; bases with no gene match: 1. From germline, CDR1 is PRHDT and CDR2 FYEKMQ (reference sequence). The length of the CDR3 is 12 residues. CDR3 bases: TGTGCCAGCAGCTCGACTAGCGATGAGCAGTTCTTC. Translated: CASSSTSDEQFF.

The V and J genes are TRBV6-5 and TRBJ2-2; possibly TRBD1 for D (6 bases). The CDR3 covers 15 residues. V lost 5 bases to trimming and J lost 6 bases, with 16 bases between them. Germline CDR1 reads MNHEY; CDR2 reads SVGAGI. CDR3 sequence reads: CASSINRDIPGELFF. The CDR3 coding sequence is TGTGCCAGCAGTATAAACAGGGACATTCCCGGGGAGCTGTTTTTT.

Comment on this clone: This clone may be a read error of a much larger clone one base away. The CDR3 here is CASSRGLGETQHF. The CDR3, as DNA: TGTGCCAGCAGCAGGGGACTAGGAGAGACCCAGCACTTC. V gene TRBV5-6 combines with J gene TRBJ2-5; 8 bases map to TRBD2. Germline CDR1 SGHDT, CDR2 YYEEEE. This CDR3 is built from 13 residues. Full variable domain (missing parts from reference TRBV5-6 and TRBJ2-5): DAGVTQSPTHLIKTRGQQVTLRCSPKSGHDTVSWYQQALGQGPQFIFQYYEEEERQRGNFPDRFSGHQFPNYSSELNVNALLLGDSALYLCASSRGLGETQHFGPGTRLLVL.

The gene calls are TRBV5-1 and TRBJ2-7, with TRBD1 matching 7 bases. After removal of 4 bases from V and 7 bases from J, the junction contained 8 bases not matched to a gene. Germline loops: CDR1 SGHRS, CDR2 YFSETQ. The CDR3 has 13 amino acids. The CDR3, as DNA: TGCGCCAGCAGCCCAATGACAGGGCGGGAGCAGTACTTC. As protein: CASSPMTGREQYF.

The CDR3 protein is CASSQSGVGGYTF. The CDR3 DNA follows: TGTGCCAGCTCCCAGTCGGGGGTAGGCGGCTACACCTTC. The chain employs TRBV2 and TRBJ1-2; D is possibly TRBD1 (5 bases). The CDR3 contains 13 residues. V lost 8 bases and J lost 8, with 18 bases in between. Per germline, CDR1 SNHLY and CDR2 FYNNEI.

The sample holds a few counts of this clone. The chain uses TRBV7-2 and TRBJ2-7, with 11 positions matching TRBD2. The CDR3 extends over 15 amino acids. Germline V gene lookup returns CDR1 SGHTA and CDR2 FQGNSA. Unmatched junction bases numbered 5, after V lost 5 bases and J lost 2 bases. CDR3 amino acids: CASSPGLAEAYEQYF. The CDR3 DNA follows: TGTGCCAGCAGCCCGGGACTAGCGGAGGCCTACGAGCAGTACTTC. Together with reference TRBV7-2 and TRBJ2-7, the CDR3 gives the full variable domain: GAGVSQSPSNKVTEKGKDVELRCDPISGHTALYWYRQSLGQGLEFLIYFQGNSAPDKSGLPSDRFSAERTGGSVSTLTIQRTQQEDSAVYLCASSPGLAEAYEQYFGPGTRLTVT.

CDR3 region: CASMRSSDTQYF. CDR3 nucleotide sequence: TGTGCCAGCATGAGGAGTTCAGATACGCAGTATTTT. J is TRBJ2-3 and V is TRBV2; D gene ambiguous. The CDR3 contains 12 residues. Germline V gene lookup returns CDR1 SNHLY and CDR2 FYNNEI. The V end was cut by 7 bases, the J end by 4 bases, with 9 bases between.

For this clone: This likely reflects a read error, since a far larger clone is one base away. This chain connects TRBV6-5 to TRBJ2-7; 10 bases map to TRBD2. CDR3 length equals 16 residues. CDR1 is MNHEY and CDR2 is SVGAGI in the germline V gene. Here the CDR3 reads CACSYTASGSSYEQYF. DNA of the CDR3: TGTGCCTGCAGTTACACGGCTAGCGGGAGCTCCTACGAGCAGTACTTC.

This chain connects TRBV9 to TRBJ2-1, with 8 bases lining up with TRBD2. The trim removed 4 bases at V and 1 base at J, leaving 4 bases unmatched. The length of the CDR3 is 15 residues. In germline, CDR1 is SGDLS, CDR2 YYNGEE. The CDR3: CASSRGGGSYNEQFF. The CDR3 region has the DNA TGTGCCAGCAGCCGGGGGGGCGGTTCCTACAATGAGCAGTTCTTC.

This clone was counted only a few times. J is TRBJ2-3 and V is TRBV29-1; tentative D call: TRBD1 (6 bases). Germline V CDR1 and CDR2: SQVTM, ANQGSEA. The CDR3 spans 16 residues. Trimming cost V 4 bases and J 5 bases, with 22 bases left between them. The CDR3 loop is CSVVGVRGSRQDTQYF. The DNA of the CDR3 is TGCAGCGTTGTGGGGGTTAGGGGGAGTAGGCAAGATACGCAGTATTTT.

This chain connects TRBV6-1 to TRBJ1-5; D is unresolved. Germline-derived CDR1 and CDR2 are MNHNS and SASEGT. The CDR3 loop spans 15 amino acids. V was cut by 3 bases and J by 2 bases, with 11 bases left in between. DNA of the CDR3: TGTGCCAGCAGTGACAGTCAACAAGGCAATCAGCCCCAGCATTTT. As protein: CASSDSQQGNQPQHF.

This clone occurred once. The chain uses TRBV6-4 and TRBJ1-1; D gene uncertain. Germline CDR1 reads MRHNA; CDR2 reads SNTAGT. The V gene lost 2 bases and the J gene lost 1 base, with 11 bases spanning the gap. CDR3 length equals 15 residues. As DNA, the CDR3 is TGTGCCAGCAGTGACGGTTCGGACGGGAACACTGAAGCTTTCTTT. Translating gives CASSDGSDGNTEAFF.

J is TRBJ2-6 and V is TRBV5-1; 7 bases are a match to TRBD2. CDR1 and CDR2 (germline): SGHRS, YFSETQ. The CDR3 runs 17 residues. After removal of 0 bases from V and 1 base from J, the junction contained 4 bases not matched to a gene. The CDR3 sequence is CASSLEVSGSGANVLTF. CDR3 DNA: TGCGCCAGCAGCTTGGAAGTTAGCGGGTCTGGGGCCAACGTCCTGACTTTC.

This chain connects TRBV7-2 to TRBJ1-4, with 7 bases that match TRBD1. Germline lookup yields CDR1 SGHTA and CDR2 FQGNSA. The CDR3 is 14 residues long. V was pared by 5 bases and J by 7 bases, with 7 bases of the junction left unmatched. CDR3 DNA: TGTGCCAGCAGCCGGGGACAGATCCTTGAAAAACTGTTTTTT. This translates into CASSRGQILEKLFF.

This clone was seen only once. CDR3 in amino acids: CASSQNGARGTEAFF. The CDR3 nucleotides read TGTGCCAGCAGCCAAAACGGGGCGCGGGGAACTGAAGCTTTCTTT. The rearrangement uses TRBV14 and TRBJ1-1, with a weak D call TRBD1 (5 bases). Germline V gene sequence: CDR1 SGHDN, CDR2 FVKESK. CDR3 length: 15 residues. V lost 2 bases, J lost 5 bases, and 15 bases lay in between. The full variable domain, rest sourced from reference TRBV14 and TRBJ1-1, is EAGVTQFPSHSVIEKGQTVTLRCDPISGHDNLYWYRRVMGKEIKFLLHFVKESKQDESGMPNNRFLAERTGGTYSTLKVQPAELEDSGVYFCASSQNGARGTEAFFGQGTRLTVV.

The chain recombines TRBV28 with TRBJ1-1; TRBD1 might be the D (5 bases). Germline V gene sequence: CDR1 MDHEN, CDR2 SYDVKM. V lost 2 bases, J lost 8 bases, and 12 bases lay in between. The CDR3 runs to 13 residues. CDR3 residues: CASSLDSQLEAFF. The CDR3, as DNA: TGTGCCAGCAGTTTAGACAGCCAACTCGAAGCTTTCTTT. Looking up the rest from reference TRBV28 and TRBJ1-1 gives the full variable domain: DVKVTQSSRYLVKRTGEKVFLECVQDMDHENMFWYRQDPGLGLRLIYFSYDVKMKEKGDIPEGYSVSREKKERFSLILESASTNQTSMYLCASSLDSQLEAFFGQGTRLTVV.